The source of this T cell receptor (beta chain) is a study of cytomegalovirus exposure and HLA in healthy donors. This clone was found once. The CDR3 consists of 16 residues. Trimming took 4 bases from V and 4 from J, leaving 15 bases between them. Germline CDR1 SGHRS, CDR2 YFSETQ. The study ran its PCR with 60 Vbeta and 13 Jbeta primers. Method: immunoSEQ multiplex PCR; TCRdb's copy keeps in-frame clones and lacks some. The sample includes roughly 250,000 clones, 75% to 90% seen only once; the top ten take about 0.29%. Each of the donors was a healthy bone marrow donor. V and J are TRBV5-1 and TRBJ2-6, with D possibly matching TRBD1 (5 bases). The receptor was isolated from a girl aged 2-9 years in good health and CMV-seronegative. Sequenced sample: PBMCs. The CDR3 is CASSGRGIPGANVLTF. The CDR3 region has the DNA TGCGCCAGCAGCGGTAGGGGTATCCCAGGGGCCAACGTCCTGACTTTC.